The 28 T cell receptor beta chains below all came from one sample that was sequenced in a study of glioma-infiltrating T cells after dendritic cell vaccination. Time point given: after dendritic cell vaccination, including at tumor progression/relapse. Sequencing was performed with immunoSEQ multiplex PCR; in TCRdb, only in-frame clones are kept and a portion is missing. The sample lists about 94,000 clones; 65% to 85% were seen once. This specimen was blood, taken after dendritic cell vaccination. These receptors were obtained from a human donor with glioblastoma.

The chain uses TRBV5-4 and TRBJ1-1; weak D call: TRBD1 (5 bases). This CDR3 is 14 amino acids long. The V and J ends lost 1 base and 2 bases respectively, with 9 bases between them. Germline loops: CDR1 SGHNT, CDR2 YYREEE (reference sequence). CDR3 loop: CASSLQGANTEAFF. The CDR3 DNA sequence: TGTGCCAGCAGCTTGCAGGGCGCCAACACTGAAGCTTTCTTT. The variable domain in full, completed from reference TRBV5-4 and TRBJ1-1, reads ETGVTQSPTHLIKTRGQQVTLRCSSQSGHNTVSWYQQALGQGPQFIFQYYREEENGRGNFPPRFSGLQFPNYSSELNVNALELDDSALYLCASSLQGANTEAFFGQGTRLTVV.

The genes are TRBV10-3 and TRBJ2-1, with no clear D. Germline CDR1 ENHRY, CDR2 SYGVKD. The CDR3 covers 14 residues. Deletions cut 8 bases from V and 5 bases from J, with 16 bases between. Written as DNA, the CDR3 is TGTGCCATCTCTACGGAACTATACCACAATGAGCAGTTCTTC. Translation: CAISTELYHNEQFF.

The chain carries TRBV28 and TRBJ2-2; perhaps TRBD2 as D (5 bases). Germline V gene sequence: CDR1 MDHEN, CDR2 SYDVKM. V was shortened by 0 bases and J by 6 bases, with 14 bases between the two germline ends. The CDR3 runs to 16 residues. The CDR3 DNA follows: TGTGCCAGCAGTTTATGGTCCGAACCCGGGGCCGGGGAGCTGTTTTTT. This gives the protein CASSLWSEPGAGELFF. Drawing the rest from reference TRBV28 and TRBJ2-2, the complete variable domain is DVKVTQSSRYLVKRTGEKVFLECVQDMDHENMFWYRQDPGLGLRLIYFSYDVKMKEKGDIPEGYSVSREKKERFSLILESASTNQTSMYLCASSLWSEPGAGELFFGEGSRLTVL.

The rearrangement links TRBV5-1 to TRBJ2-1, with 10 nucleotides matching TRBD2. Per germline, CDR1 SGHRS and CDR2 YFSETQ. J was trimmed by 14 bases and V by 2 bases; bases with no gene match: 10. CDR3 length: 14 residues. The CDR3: CASSFTAGGPSEFF. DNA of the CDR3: TGCGCCAGCAGCTTTACAGCGGGGGGGCCTTCTGAGTTCTTC.

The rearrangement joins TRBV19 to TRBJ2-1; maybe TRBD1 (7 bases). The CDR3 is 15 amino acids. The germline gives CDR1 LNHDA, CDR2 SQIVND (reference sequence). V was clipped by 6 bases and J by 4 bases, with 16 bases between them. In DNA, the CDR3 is TGTGCCAGTAGCTCGGGGGACAGCAAGTACAATGAGCAGTTCTTC. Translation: CASSSGDSKYNEQFF.

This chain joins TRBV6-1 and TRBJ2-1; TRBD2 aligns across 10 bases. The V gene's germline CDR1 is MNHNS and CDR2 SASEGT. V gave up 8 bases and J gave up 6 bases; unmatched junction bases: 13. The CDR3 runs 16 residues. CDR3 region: CASRGFVLAGPNEQFF. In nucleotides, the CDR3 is TGTGCCAGCCGTGGTTTCGTACTAGCGGGACCCAATGAGCAGTTCTTC.

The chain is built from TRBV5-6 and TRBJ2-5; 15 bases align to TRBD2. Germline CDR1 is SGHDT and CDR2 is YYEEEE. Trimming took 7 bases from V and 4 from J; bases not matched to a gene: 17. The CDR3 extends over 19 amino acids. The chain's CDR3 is CASGRIGTSGGQKRETQYF. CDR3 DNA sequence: TGTGCCAGCGGACGGATTGGGACTAGCGGGGGGCAAAAAAGAGAGACCCAGTACTTC.

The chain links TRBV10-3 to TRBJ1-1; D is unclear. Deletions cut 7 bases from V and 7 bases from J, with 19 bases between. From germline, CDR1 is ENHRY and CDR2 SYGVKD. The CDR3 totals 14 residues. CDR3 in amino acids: CAITRQPHGGEAFF. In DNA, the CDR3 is TGTGCCATCACCCGGCAGCCCCACGGCGGTGAAGCTTTCTTT.

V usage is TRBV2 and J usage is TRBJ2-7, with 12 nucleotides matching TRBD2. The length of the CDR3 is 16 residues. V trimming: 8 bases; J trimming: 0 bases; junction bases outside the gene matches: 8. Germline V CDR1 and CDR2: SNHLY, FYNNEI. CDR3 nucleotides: TGTGCCAGCGCCGGGACTAGCGGGCCTAGCTCCTACGAGCAGTACTTC. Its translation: CASAGTSGPSSYEQYF.

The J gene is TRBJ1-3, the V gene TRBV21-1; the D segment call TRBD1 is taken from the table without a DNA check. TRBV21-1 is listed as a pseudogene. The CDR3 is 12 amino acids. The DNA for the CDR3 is TGTGCCAGCAGGATACAGGGGAACACCATATATTTT. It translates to CASRIQGNTIYF.

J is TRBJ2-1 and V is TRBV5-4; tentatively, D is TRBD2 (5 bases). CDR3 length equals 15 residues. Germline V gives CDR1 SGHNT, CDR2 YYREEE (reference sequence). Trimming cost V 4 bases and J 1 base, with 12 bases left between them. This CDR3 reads CASSADWGSYNEQFF. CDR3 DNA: TGTGCCAGCAGCGCGGACTGGGGATCCTACAATGAGCAGTTCTTC.

DNA of the CDR3: TGCGCCAGCAGCGGCGGAGGACTAGCGGGAGCCAACGAGCAGTACTTC. Its translation is CASSGGGLAGANEQYF. V usage is TRBV5-1 and J usage is TRBJ2-5; the match to TRBD2 covers 13 bases. The DNA matches TRBJ2-7 better at its end, which makes the J call doubtful. Germline values: CDR1 SGHRS, CDR2 YFSETQ. The CDR3 loop spans 16 amino acids.

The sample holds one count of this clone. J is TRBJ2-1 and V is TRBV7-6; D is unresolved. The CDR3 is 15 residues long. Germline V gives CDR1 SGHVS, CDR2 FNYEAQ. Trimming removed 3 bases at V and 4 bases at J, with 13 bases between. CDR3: CASSFVAAEYNEQFF. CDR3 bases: TGTGCCAGCAGCTTTGTAGCCGCAGAATACAATGAGCAGTTCTTC.

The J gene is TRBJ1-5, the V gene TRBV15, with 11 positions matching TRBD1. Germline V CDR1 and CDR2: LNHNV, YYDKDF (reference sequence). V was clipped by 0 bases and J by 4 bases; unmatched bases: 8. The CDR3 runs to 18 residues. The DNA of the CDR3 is TGTGCCACCAGCAGAGAGTTGCCTGGGACAGGGGGGAATCAGCCCCAGCATTTT. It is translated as CATSRELPGTGGNQPQHF.

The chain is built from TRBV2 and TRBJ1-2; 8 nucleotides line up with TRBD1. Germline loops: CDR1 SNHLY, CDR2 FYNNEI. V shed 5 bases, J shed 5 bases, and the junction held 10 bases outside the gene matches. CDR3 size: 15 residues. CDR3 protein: CASSRPQGAGYGYTF. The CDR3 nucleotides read TGTGCCAGCAGTCGCCCTCAGGGGGCAGGATATGGCTACACCTTC.

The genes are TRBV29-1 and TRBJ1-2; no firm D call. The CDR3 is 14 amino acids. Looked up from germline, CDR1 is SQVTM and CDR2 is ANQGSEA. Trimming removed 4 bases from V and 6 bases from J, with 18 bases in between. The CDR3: CSVGVRGLLDGYTF. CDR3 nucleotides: TGCAGCGTTGGGGTCCGGGGTTTGTTGGATGGCTACACCTTC.

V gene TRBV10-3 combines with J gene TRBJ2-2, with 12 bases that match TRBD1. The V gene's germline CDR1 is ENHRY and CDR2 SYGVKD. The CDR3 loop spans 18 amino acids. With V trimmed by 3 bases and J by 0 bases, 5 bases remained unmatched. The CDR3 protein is CAISEVGQGAANTGELFF. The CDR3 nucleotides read TGTGCCATCAGTGAAGTGGGACAGGGGGCAGCGAACACCGGGGAGCTGTTTTTT.

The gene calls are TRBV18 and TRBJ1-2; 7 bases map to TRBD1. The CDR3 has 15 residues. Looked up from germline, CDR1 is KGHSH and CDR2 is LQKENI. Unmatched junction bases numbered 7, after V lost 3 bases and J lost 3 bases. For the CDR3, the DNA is TGTGCCAGCTCACCCTATACAGGGGCAGACTATGGCTACACCTTC. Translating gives CASSPYTGADYGYTF.

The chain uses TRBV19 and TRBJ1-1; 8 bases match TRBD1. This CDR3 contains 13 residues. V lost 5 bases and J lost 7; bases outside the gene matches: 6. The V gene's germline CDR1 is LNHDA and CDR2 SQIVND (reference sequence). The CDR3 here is CASSVEQGVEAFF. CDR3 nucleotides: TGTGCCAGTAGTGTCGAACAGGGGGTTGAAGCTTTCTTT.

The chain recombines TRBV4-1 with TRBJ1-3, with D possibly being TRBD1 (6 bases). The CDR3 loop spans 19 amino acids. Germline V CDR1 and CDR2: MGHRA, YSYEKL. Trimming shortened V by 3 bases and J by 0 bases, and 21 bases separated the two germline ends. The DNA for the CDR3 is TGCGCCAGCAGCCACTTCAGGGGCAGCGGCTCTTACTCTGGAAACACCATATATTTT. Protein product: CASSHFRGSGSYSGNTIYF.

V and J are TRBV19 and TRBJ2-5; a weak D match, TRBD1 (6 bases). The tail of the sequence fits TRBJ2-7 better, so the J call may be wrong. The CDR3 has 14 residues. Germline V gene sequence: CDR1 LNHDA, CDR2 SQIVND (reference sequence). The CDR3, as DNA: TGTGCCAGTAGTCCACAGGGCCTACCCTACGAGCAGTACTTC. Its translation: CASSPQGLPYEQYF.

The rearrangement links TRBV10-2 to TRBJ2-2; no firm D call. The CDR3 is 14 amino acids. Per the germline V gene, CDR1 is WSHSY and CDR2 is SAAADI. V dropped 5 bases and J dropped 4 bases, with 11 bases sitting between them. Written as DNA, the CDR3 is TGCGCCAGCAGTTTCCTCCTCGGCACCGGGGAGCTGTTTTTT. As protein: CASSFLLGTGELFF.

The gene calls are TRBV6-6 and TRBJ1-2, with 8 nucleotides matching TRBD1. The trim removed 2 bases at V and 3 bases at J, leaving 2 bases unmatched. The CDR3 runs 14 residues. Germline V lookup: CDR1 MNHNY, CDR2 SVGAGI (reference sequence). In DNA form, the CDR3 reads TGTGCCAGCAGTTACGAGGACAGGGACTATGGCTACACCTTC. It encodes CASSYEDRDYGYTF.

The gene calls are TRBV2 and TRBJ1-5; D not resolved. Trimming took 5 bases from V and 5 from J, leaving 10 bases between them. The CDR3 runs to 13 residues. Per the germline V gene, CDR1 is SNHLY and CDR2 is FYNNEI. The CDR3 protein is CASSPGIYQPQHF. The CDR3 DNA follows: TGTGCCAGCAGTCCCGGGATTTATCAGCCCCAGCATTTT.

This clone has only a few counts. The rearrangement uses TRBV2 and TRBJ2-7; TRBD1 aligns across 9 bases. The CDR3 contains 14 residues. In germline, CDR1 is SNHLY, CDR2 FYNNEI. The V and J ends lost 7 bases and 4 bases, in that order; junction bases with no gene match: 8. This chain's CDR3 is CASNGGTGSYEQYF. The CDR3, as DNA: TGTGCCAGCAACGGGGGGACAGGGTCGTACGAGCAGTACTTC. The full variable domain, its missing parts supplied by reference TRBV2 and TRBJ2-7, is EPEVTQTPSHQVTQMGQEVILRCVPISNHLYFYWYRQILGQKVEFLVSFYNNEISEKSEIFDDQFSVERPDGSNFTLKIRSTKLEDSAMYFCASNGGTGSYEQYFGPGTRLTVT.

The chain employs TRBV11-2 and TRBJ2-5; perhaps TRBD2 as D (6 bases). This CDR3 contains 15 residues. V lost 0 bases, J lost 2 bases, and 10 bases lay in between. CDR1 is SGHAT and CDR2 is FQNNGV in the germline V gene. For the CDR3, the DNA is TGTGCCAGCAGCTTAGAAGTCGGACTACAAGAGACCCAGTACTTC. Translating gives CASSLEVGLQETQYF.

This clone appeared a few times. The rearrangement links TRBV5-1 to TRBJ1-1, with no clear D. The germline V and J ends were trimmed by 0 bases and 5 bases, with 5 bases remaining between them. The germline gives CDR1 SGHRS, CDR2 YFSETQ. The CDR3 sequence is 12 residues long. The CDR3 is CASSLGTTEAFF. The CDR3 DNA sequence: TGCGCCAGCAGCTTGGGAACTACTGAAGCTTTCTTT. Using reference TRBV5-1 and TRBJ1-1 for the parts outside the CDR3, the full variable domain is KAGVTQTPRYLIKTRGQQVTLSCSPISGHRSVSWYQQTPGQGLQFLFEYFSETQRNKGNFPGRFSGRQFSNSRSEMNVSTLELGDSALYLCASSLGTTEAFFGQGTRLTVV.

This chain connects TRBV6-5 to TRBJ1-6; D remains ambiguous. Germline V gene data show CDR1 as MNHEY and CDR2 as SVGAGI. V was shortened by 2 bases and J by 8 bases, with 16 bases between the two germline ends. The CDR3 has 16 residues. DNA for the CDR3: TGTGCCAGCAGTTACGGAGGCCTATCTCTTGATTCACCCCTCCACTTT. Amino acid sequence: CASSYGGLSLDSPLHF.